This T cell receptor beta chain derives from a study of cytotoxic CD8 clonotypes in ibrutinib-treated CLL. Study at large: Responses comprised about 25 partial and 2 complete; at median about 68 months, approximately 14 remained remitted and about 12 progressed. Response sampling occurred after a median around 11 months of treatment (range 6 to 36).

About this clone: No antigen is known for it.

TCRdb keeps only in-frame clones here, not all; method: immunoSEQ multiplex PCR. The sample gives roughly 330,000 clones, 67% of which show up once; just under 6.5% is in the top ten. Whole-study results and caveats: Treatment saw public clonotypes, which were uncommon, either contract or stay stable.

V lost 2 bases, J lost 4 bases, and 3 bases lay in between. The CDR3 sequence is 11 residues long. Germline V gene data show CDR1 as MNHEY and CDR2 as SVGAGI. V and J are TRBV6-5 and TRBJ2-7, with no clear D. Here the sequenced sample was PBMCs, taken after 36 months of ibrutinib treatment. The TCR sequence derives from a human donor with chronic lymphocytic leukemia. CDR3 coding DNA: TGTGCCAGCAGTTACAATTACGAGCAGTACTTC. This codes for CASSYNYEQYF.